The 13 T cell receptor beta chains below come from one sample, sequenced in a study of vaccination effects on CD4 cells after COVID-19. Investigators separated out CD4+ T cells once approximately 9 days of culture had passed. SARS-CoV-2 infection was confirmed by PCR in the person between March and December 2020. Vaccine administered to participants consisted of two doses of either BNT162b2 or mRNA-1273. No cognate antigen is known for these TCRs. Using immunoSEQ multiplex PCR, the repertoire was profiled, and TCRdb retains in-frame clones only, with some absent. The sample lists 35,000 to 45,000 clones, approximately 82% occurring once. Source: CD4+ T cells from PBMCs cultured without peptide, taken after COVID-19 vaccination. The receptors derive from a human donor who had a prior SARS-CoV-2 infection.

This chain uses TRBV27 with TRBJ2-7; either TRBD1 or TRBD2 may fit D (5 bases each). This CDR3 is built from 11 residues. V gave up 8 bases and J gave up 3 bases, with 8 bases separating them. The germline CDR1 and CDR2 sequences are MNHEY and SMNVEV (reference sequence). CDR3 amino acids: CASGTDYEQYF. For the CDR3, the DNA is TGTGCCAGCGGGACGGACTACGAGCAGTACTTC.

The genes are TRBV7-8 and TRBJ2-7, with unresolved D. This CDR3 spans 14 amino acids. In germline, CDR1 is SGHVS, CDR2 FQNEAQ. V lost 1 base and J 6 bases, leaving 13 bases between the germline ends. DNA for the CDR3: TGTGCCAGCAGCTTAGAGTCCCTAGGATTCGAGCAGTACTTC. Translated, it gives CASSLESLGFEQYF. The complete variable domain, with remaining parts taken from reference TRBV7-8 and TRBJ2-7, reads GAGVSQSPRYKVAKRGQDVALRCDPISGHVSLFWYQQALGQGPEFLTYFQNEAQLDKSGLPSDRFFAERPEGSVSTLKIQRTQQEDSAVYLCASSLESLGFEQYFGPGTRLTVT.

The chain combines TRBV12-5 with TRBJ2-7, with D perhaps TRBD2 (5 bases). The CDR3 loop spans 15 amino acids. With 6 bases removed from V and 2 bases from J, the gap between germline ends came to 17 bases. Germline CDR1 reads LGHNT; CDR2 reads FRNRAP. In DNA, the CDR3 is TGTGCTAGTGGGCGAACAGCGGCTGTGGCCTACGAGCAGTACTTC. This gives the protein CASGRTAAVAYEQYF. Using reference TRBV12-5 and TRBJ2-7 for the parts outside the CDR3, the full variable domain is DARVTQTPRHKVTEMGQEVTMRCQPILGHNTVFWYRQTMMQGLELLAYFRNRAPLDDSGMPKDRFSAEMPDATLATLKIQPSEPRDSAVYFCASGRTAAVAYEQYFGPGTRLTVT.

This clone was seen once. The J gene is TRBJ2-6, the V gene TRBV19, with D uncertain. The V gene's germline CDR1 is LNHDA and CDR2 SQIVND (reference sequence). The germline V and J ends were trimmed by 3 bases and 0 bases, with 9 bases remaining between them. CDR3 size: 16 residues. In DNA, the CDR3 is TGTGCCAGTAGTATTGGACCCCTCTCTGGGGCCAACGTCCTGACTTTC. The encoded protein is CASSIGPLSGANVLTF.

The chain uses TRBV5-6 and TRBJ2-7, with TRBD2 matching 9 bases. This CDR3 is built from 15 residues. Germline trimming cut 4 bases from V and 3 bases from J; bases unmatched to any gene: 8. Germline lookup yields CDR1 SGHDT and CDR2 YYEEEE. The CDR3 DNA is TGTGCCAGCAGCAGGGTAGCGGGAGTTAGCTACGAGCAGTACTTC. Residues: CASSRVAGVSYEQYF.

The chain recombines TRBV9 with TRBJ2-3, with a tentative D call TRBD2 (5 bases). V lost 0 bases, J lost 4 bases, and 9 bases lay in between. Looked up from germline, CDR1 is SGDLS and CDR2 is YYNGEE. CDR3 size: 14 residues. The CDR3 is CASSVASRADTQYF. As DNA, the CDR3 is TGTGCCAGCAGCGTAGCTAGCCGGGCAGATACGCAGTATTTT.

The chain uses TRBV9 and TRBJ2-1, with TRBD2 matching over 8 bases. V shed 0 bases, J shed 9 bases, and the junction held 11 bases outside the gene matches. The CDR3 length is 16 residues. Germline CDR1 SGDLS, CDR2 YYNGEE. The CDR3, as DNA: TGTGCCAGCAGCGTAGTGGGGACTAGTATAAGTGCTGAGCAGTTCTTC. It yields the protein CASSVVGTSISAEQFF.

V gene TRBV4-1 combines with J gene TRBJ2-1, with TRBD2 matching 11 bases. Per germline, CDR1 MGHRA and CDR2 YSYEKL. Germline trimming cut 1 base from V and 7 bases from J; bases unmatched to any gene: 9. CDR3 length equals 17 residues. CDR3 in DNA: TGCGCCAGCAGCCAAGGTTTCGGGACTAGCGGAGCAAATGAGCAGTTCTTC. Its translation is CASSQGFGTSGANEQFF.

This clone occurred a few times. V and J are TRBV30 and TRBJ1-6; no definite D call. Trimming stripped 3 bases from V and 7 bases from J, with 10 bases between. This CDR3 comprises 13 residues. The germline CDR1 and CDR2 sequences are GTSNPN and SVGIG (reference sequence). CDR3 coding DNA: TGTGCCTGGAGGGAGCTGGACAATTCACCCCTCCACTTT. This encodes CAWRELDNSPLHF.

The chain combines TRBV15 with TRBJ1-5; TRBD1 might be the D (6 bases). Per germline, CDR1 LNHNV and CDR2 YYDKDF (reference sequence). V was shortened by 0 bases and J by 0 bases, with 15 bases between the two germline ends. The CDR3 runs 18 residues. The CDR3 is CATSRDLGGRVSNQPQHF. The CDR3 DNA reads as TGTGCCACCAGCAGAGACCTTGGGGGCAGGGTTAGCAATCAGCCCCAGCATTTT.

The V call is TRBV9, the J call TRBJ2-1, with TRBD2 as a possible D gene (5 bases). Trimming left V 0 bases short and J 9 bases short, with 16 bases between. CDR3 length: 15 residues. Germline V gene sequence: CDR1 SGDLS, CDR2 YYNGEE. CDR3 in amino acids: CASSVGGSGYSEQFF. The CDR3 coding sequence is TGTGCCAGCAGCGTAGGGGGTTCGGGATACTCTGAGCAGTTCTTC.

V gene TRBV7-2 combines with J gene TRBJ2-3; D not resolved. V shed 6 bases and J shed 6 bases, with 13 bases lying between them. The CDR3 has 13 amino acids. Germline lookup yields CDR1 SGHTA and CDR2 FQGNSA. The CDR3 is CASRPSPLDTQYF. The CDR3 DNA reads TGTGCCAGCAGACCCTCCCCCTTGGATACGCAGTATTTT.

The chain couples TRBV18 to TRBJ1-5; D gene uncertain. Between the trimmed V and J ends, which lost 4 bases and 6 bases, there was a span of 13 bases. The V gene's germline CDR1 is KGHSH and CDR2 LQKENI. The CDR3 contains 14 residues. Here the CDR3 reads CASSLGGVVQPQHF. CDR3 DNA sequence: TGTGCCAGCTCACTCGGCGGTGTTGTTCAGCCCCAGCATTTT.